This T cell receptor beta chain derives from a study of cytomegalovirus exposure and HLA in healthy donors. Primers for the PCR totalled 60 Vbeta and 13 Jbeta. Clones were read by immunoSEQ multiplex PCR, and TCRdb kept only the in-frame ones, dropping some. In the table there are about 150,000 clones, around 80% of which are singletons. The V gene's germline CDR1 is MGHDK and CDR2 SYGVNS. V dropped 7 bases and J dropped 9 bases, with 25 bases sitting between them. The CDR3 has 16 amino acids. This clone appeared a few times. At collection, donors were nominally healthy, but unrecorded immune exposures were probable.

The source is a middle-aged woman in good health and CMV-seronegative. Sequencing was performed on PBMCs. V and J are TRBV25-1 and TRBJ2-1; perhaps TRBD2 as D (6 bases). CDR3 amino acids: CASTMTAGRMVGEQFF. Written as DNA, the CDR3 is TGTGCCAGCACGATGACCGCGGGGCGTATGGTCGGTGAGCAGTTCTTC.